This T cell receptor (beta chain) was documented in a study of cytomegalovirus exposure and HLA in healthy donors. The PCR was carried out with 60 Vbeta primers and 13 Jbeta primers. Profiled with immunoSEQ multiplex PCR; TCRdb holds only in-frame clones, not every one. This table holds roughly 62,000 clones, roughly 77% found once. Turning to this clone: The antigen remains undetermined.

Study-wide findings and caveats: Later work found most CMV-associated TCR beta chains apparently HLA-restricted.

The CDR3 covers 13 residues. CDR1 and CDR2 from the germline V gene are SQVTM and ANQGSEA. Trimming removed 7 bases from V and 0 bases from J; junction bases left unmatched: 3. Sequencing was carried out using PBMCs. The receptor's source is a woman between 25 and 40 years old in good health and CMV-seronegative. V gene TRBV29-1 combines with J gene TRBJ2-1; 7 bases line up with TRBD1. The CDR3 DNA is TGCAGCGCTGGACAGGACTCCTACAATGAGCAGTTCTTC. This codes for CSAGQDSYNEQFF.